This record looks at one T cell receptor beta chain sequence and its context. It has no known antigen specificity. Nothing much larger sits one base from this clone, and base qualities are not available. The germline V gene specifies SGDLS as CDR1 and YYNGEE as CDR2. Inclusive of the bounding cysteine and phenylalanine, the CDR3 is 18 residues long. CDR3 DNA is the only sequence kept; it has 54 bases, read in frame from the first base. Unmatched junction bases come to 12, with V trimmed by 4 bases and J by 1 base. This sample was included in a study of T cell changes during pregnancy in multiple sclerosis (dated by TCRdb to about 2019). General notes on the study: In women with multiple sclerosis, the researchers looked at how the T cell repertoire shifted as pregnancy progressed.

Libraries were made using the immunoSEQ multiplex PCR assay. Imported from immuneACCESS, the table was reduced by TCRdb to in-frame sequences with V and J called. These copies leave out some clones; in studies compared against another copy, an unresolved V gene accounts for under half, and the cause of the remainder is not known. This sample holds 50,000 or so clones; just under 95% were observed only once. The ten largest clones represent about 4% of the sample. The chain links TRBV9 with TRBJ2-1; TRBD1 matches 9 bases in the middle. Here the sequenced sample was CD8+ T cells from peripheral blood mononuclear cells, taken after pregnancy. The clonotype originates from a female donor with multiple sclerosis, enrolled in a pregnancy study. The sequenced DNA is TGTGCCAGCAGCCCCCAGATGGACAGGGGAGGGTCCTACAATGAGCAGTTCTTC. It translates as CASSPQMDRGGSYNEQFF.